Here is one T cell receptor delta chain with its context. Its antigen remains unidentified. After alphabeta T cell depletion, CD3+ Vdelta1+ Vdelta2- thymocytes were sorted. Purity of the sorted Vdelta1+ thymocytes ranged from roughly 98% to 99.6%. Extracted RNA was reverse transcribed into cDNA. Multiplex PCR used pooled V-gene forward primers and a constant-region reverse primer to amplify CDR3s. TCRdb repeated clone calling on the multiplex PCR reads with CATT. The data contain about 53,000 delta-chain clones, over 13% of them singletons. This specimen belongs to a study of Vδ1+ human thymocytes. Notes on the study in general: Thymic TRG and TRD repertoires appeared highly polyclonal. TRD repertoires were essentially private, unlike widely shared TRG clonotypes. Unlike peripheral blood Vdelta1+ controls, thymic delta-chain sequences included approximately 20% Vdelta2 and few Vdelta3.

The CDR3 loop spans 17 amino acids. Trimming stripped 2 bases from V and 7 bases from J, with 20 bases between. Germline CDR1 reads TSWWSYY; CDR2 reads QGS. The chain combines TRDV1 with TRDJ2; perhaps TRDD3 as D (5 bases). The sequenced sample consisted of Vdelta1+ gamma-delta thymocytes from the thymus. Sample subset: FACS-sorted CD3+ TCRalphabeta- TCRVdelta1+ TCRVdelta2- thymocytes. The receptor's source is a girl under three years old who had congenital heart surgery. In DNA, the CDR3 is TGTGCTCTTGGGGAATGGGTTAGTGGGGAACAGCGAGCACAACTCTTCTTT. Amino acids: CALGEWVSGEQRAQLFF.